Following are 12 T cell receptor beta chains from one sample sequenced in a study of blood T cell repertoires in COVID-19 (TCRdb year 2020). To prepare the library, the immunoSEQ multiplex PCR assay was applied. The immuneACCESS repertoire file appears here via TCRdb, limited to in-frame rearrangements. These files lack a portion of the clones; in checked studies, under half of the deficit traces to unresolved V genes, and the cause of the others is not known. Across this sample there are 60,000 to 70,000 clones, with roughly 80% seen only once. The ten largest account for about 41% of the sample. Source material: peripheral blood. The receptors originated from a human donor in a cohort sampled during active COVID-19.

A few counts support this clone. J is TRBJ1-1 and V is TRBV5-5; D is unresolved. The CDR3 is 15 residues long. The ends were cut back, 1 base at V and 1 base at J, with 11 bases in the middle. Germline V lookup: CDR1 SGHKS, CDR2 YYEKEE (reference sequence). CDR3 DNA: TGTGCCAGCAGCTTGTTCGTGGCCCGGAACACTGAAGCTTTCTTT. Translated: CASSLFVARNTEAFF.

The chain links TRBV3-1 (or the pseudogene TRBV3-2) to TRBJ1-1; D unclear. Deletions cut 4 bases from V and 0 bases from J, with 12 bases between. CDR3 length: 15 amino acids. The germline V gene has CDR1 LGHDT and CDR2 YNNKEL (reference sequence). For the CDR3, the DNA is TGTGCCAGCAGCCTGCGGGTAGGGATGAACACTGAAGCTTTCTTT. It encodes CASSLRVGMNTEAFF.

V is TRBV20-1 and J is TRBJ2-7; unclear D gene. Germline CDR1 is DFQATT and CDR2 is SNEGSKA (reference sequence). CDR3 length: 11 amino acids. The V end lost 3 bases, the J end lost 7 bases, and 10 bases lay between the germline ends. CDR3 residues: CSASGPREQYF. CDR3 sequence (DNA): TGCAGTGCTAGTGGTCCGAGAGAGCAGTACTTC.

This clone was detected a few times. This chain connects TRBV7-6 to TRBJ2-3; maybe TRBD1 (6 bases). This CDR3 has 15 residues. CDR1 is SGHVS and CDR2 is FNYEAQ in the germline V gene. The V end was cut by 6 bases, the J end by 0 bases, with 13 bases between. The CDR3 reads CASRPGQESTDTQYF. As DNA, the CDR3 is TGTGCCAGCAGACCGGGACAAGAAAGCACAGATACGCAGTATTTT.

The chain has TRBV6-5 and TRBJ2-3; 10 bases match TRBD1. Trimming removed 6 bases from V and 6 bases from J; junction bases left unmatched: 6. The CDR3 loop spans 14 amino acids. Germline V gene sequence: CDR1 MNHEY, CDR2 SVGAGI. The CDR3 sequence: CASSLGQGRDTQYF. CDR3 coding DNA: TGTGCCAGCAGCCTGGGACAGGGGCGTGATACGCAGTATTTT.

This clone showed up just once. The gene calls are TRBV6-2 or TRBV6-3 and TRBJ2-7, with D perhaps TRBD2 (6 bases). Germline values: CDR1 MNHEY, CDR2 SVGEGT. The CDR3 runs 14 residues. The V end lost 2 bases, the J end lost 4 bases, and 12 bases lay between the germline ends. The CDR3 DNA reads as TGTGCCAGCAGTTACCGGGACTGGGCTTACGAGCAGTACTTC. Protein: CASSYRDWAYEQYF.

This chain joins TRBV30 and TRBJ1-2; 7 bases line up with TRBD1. Germline V gene sequence: CDR1 GTSNPN, CDR2 SVGIG (reference sequence). V trimming: 3 bases; J trimming: 3 bases; junction bases outside the gene matches: 7. The CDR3 is made up of 14 amino acids. As DNA, the CDR3 is TGTGCCTGGAGGAGAAGGGGGCTCGACTATGGCTACACCTTC. It is translated as CAWRRRGLDYGYTF.

The chain employs TRBV7-2 and TRBJ2-3, with D unclear. The CDR3 has 16 amino acids. Per germline, CDR1 SGHTA and CDR2 FQGNSA. Trimming pared 4 bases from V and 2 bases from J, leaving 16 bases between. The CDR3 loop is CASSSRHNTATDTQYF. The CDR3 DNA reads as TGTGCCAGCAGCTCACGCCACAATACCGCCACAGATACGCAGTATTTT.

The chain employs TRBV24-1 and TRBJ2-2; TRBD2 aligns across 10 bases. Trimming cost V 9 bases and J 6 bases; bases outside gene matches: 6. The CDR3 covers 14 residues. The germline CDR1 and CDR2 sequences are KGHDR and SFDVKD. The CDR3 DNA is TGTGCCACCGGGCCCAGCGGGGGGGCCGGGGAGCTGTTTTTT. Translating it yields CATGPSGGAGELFF.

V is TRBV7-2 and J is TRBJ1-1, with 8 bases that match TRBD1. Germline V CDR1 and CDR2: SGHTA, FQGNSA. Losses at the gene ends were 5 bases for V and 1 base for J; bases not matched to a gene: 6. The CDR3 totals 15 residues. CDR3 in DNA: TGTGCCAGCAGCCCCCGGACAGGGTCGAACACTGAAGCTTTCTTT. Protein sequence: CASSPRTGSNTEAFF.

V usage is TRBV6-5 and J usage is TRBJ2-7; 9 positions agree with TRBD2. Trimming took 3 bases from V and 2 from J; bases not matched to a gene: 5. The CDR3 covers 15 residues. Germline loops: CDR1 MNHEY, CDR2 SVGAGI. The CDR3 region is CASSYLRTSAYEQYF. The DNA of the CDR3 is TGTGCCAGCAGTTATTTGAGGACTAGCGCCTACGAGCAGTACTTC.

This sequence joins TRBV18 and TRBJ1-6, with D perhaps matching TRBD1 (5 bases). Trimming took 1 base from V and 8 from J, leaving 15 bases between them. The CDR3 loop spans 16 amino acids. From germline, CDR1 is KGHSH and CDR2 LQKENI. The CDR3 loop reads CASSPLSGGVDSPLHF. CDR3 coding DNA: TGTGCCAGCTCACCACTTTCCGGGGGAGTTGATTCACCCCTCCACTTT.